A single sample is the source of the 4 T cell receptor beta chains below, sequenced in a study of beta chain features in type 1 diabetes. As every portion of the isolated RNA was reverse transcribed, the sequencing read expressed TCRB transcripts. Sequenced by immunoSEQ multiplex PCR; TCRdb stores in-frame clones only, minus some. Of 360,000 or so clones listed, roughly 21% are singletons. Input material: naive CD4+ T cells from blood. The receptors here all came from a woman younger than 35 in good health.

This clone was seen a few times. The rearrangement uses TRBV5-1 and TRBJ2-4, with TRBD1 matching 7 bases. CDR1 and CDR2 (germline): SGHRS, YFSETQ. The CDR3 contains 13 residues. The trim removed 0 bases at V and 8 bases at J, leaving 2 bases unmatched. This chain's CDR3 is CASSLGQGDIQYF. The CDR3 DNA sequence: TGCGCCAGCAGCTTGGGGCAGGGGGACATTCAGTACTTC.

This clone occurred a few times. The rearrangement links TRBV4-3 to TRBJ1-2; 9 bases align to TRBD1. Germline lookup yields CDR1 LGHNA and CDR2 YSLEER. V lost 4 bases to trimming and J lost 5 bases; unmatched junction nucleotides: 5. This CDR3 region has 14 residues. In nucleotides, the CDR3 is TGCGCCAGCAGCCCTCGACAGGGGGGTTATGGCTACACCTTC. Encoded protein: CASSPRQGGYGYTF.

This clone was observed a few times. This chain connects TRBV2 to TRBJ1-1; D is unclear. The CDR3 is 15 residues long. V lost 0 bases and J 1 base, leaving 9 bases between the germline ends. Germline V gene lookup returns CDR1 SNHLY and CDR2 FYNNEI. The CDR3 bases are TGTGCCAGCAGTGAAGCGCACGCGGGGAACACTGAAGCTTTCTTT. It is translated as CASSEAHAGNTEAFF. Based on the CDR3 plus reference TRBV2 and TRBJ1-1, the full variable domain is EPEVTQTPSHQVTQMGQEVILRCVPISNHLYFYWYRQILGQKVEFLVSFYNNEISEKSEIFDDQFSVERPDGSNFTLKIRSTKLEDSAMYFCASSEAHAGNTEAFFGQGTRLTVV.

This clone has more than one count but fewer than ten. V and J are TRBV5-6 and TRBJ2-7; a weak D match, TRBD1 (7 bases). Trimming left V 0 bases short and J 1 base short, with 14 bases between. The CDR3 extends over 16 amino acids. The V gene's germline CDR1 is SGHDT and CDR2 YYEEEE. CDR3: CASSLVGGGASYEQYF. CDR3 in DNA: TGTGCCAGCAGCTTGGTAGGAGGGGGCGCTTCCTACGAGCAGTACTTC.